In this sample, the clone carrying this T cell receptor (beta chain) turned up a few times. Its cognate antigen is unknown. The CDR3 covers 16 residues. CDR1 and CDR2 from the germline V gene are SGHRS and YFSETQ. V gave up 3 bases and J gave up 7 bases; unmatched junction bases: 8. As to time point: sample taken at primary tumor resection. The data are from a study of spatial heterogeneity in lung cancer. Study as a whole: For tumor regions, TCR transcript counts showed a strong correlation with a T cell module score derived from matched bulk RNA-seq.

TCRdb redid the calling of the 5' RACE reads with MiXCR, one entry per CDR3 protein. The table records around 9,700 distinct CDR3 sequences, approximately 7.2% of them present only once. Study-level findings and limits: Counts of expanded intratumoral alpha and beta TCRs tracked tumor mutation counts.

The sample here was lung tumor tissue, taken at surgery. The chain employs TRBV5-1 and TRBJ1-6, with 9 bases matching TRBD1. The TCR comes from a female donor with early-stage non-small cell lung cancer. DNA for the CDR3: TGCGCCAGCAGCTGGGACGCGACAGGGGGAAATTCACCCCTCCACTTT. It codes for CASSWDATGGNSPLHF. The whole variable domain, remainder taken from reference TRBV5-1 and TRBJ1-6, is KAGVTQTPRYLIKTRGQQVTLSCSPISGHRSVSWYQQTPGQGLQFLFEYFSETQRNKGNFPGRFSGRQFSNSRSEMNVSTLELGDSALYLCASSWDATGGNSPLHFGNGTRLTVT.